Listed below are T cell receptor beta chains from one sample, sequenced in a study of tumour-infiltrating T cells in Burkitt lymphoma. Profiled with immunoSEQ multiplex PCR; TCRdb holds only in-frame clones, not every one. This sample has roughly 250 clones; 99% occur once, and the top ten carry about 4%. Material for sequencing was tumor tissue. All receptors derive from a human donor with Burkitt lymphoma. Each CDR3 is given with its conserved first and last residue. The D gene is left open where the match is weak. Clone size, where shown, is once, few, many, or a class for clones that have expanded.

v_gene	d_gene	len	j_gene	abundance	CDR3aa	CDR3nt
TRBV4-3	NA	13	TRBJ2-1	NA	CASSLTVLNEQFF	TGCGCCAGCAGCCTGACAGTTCTCAATGAGCAGTTCTTC
TRBV19	TRBD1	13	TRBJ1-6	NA	CASKGQGYSPLHF	TGTGCCAGTAAGGGACAGGGTTACTCACCCCTCCACTTT
TRBV9	NA	14	TRBJ1-2	NA	CASSVGDTNYGYTF	TGTGCCAGCAGCGTCGGTGACACTAACTATGGCTACACCTTC
TRBV30	NA	14	TRBJ1-6	NA	CAWSVIGLNSPLHF	TGTGCCTGGAGTGTGATAGGGTTGAATTCACCCCTCCACTTT
TRBV9	TRBD2	16	TRBJ2-5	NA	CASSVAMSGIGETQYF	TGTGCCAGCAGCGTAGCTATGAGCGGGATTGGGGAGACCCAGTACTTC
TRBV19	NA	15	TRBJ1-3	NA	CASSQAGTQGNTIYF	TGTGCCAGTAGCCAAGCCGGGACACAAGGAAACACCATATATTTT
TRBV15	NA	13	TRBJ2-3	NA	CATSVVSTDTQYF	TGTGCCACCAGCGTCGTTAGCACAGATACGCAGTATTTT
TRBV19	TRBD1	15	TRBJ1-4	NA	CASRMDRGPREKLFF	TGTGCCAGTAGGATGGACAGGGGGCCGCGTGAAAAACTGTTTTTT
TRBV5-1	NA	16	TRBJ2-1	NA	CASSLNSGTLKGKQFF	TGCGCCAGCAGCTTGAACTCCGGGACACTAAAAGGGAAGCAGTTCTTC
TRBV7-6	NA	15	TRBJ1-5	NA	CASSLGWRGNQPQHF	TGTGCCAGCAGCTTAGGATGGAGAGGAAATCAGCCCCAGCATTTT
TRBV30	NA	13	TRBJ1-1	NA	CAWSARGNTEAFF	TGTGCCTGGAGTGCCAGGGGGAACACTGAAGCTTTCTTT
TRBV4-2	NA	15	TRBJ1-5	NA	CASSAEMDSNQPQHF	TGTGCCAGCAGCGCCGAGATGGATAGCAATCAGCCCCAGCATTTT
TRBV2	NA	13	TRBJ2-5	NA	CALKEGGGETQYF	TGTGCCCTAAAGGAGGGAGGAGGAGAGACCCAGTACTTC
TRBV29-1	TRBD2	17	TRBJ2-3	NA	CSVQGTSGYRSTDTQYF	TGCAGCGTTCAGGGGACTAGCGGGTACCGTAGCACAGATACGCAGTATTTT
TRBV19	NA	11	TRBJ1-6	NA	CLPPRFLPLHF	TGTCTTCCGCCACGGTTCTTACCCCTCCACTTT
TRBV7-9	NA	11	TRBJ1-1	NA	CAISANTEAFF	TGTGCCATCTCGGCGAACACTGAAGCTTTCTTT
TRBV5-6	NA	16	TRBJ2-7	once	CASSLAPDSGYYEQYF	TGTGCCAGCAGCTTGGCCCCGGACAGTGGCTACTACGAGCAGTACTTC
TRBV30	NA	15	TRBJ1-5	NA	CAWSAFEGSNQPQHF	TGTGCCTGGAGTGCCTTCGAGGGAAGTAATCAGCCCCAGCATTTT
TRBV14	TRBD1	13	TRBJ1-1	NA	CASRETGVTEAFF	TGTGCCAGCAGGGAGACAGGGGTCACTGAAGCTTTCTTT
TRBV7-9	NA	15	TRBJ2-1	once	CASSHAQRPHNEQFF	TGTGCCAGCAGCCATGCTCAGAGGCCGCACAATGAGCAGTTCTTC
TRBV11-2	NA	14	TRBJ2-7	NA	CASSLDLEDREQYF	TGTGCCAGCAGCTTAGATCTCGAGGACCGCGAGCAGTACTTC
TRBV5-5	NA	13	TRBJ2-7	once	CASTLGEASEQYF	TGTGCCAGCACCTTGGGTGAGGCCTCAGAGCAGTACTTC
TRBV6-5	TRBD1	14	TRBJ2-7	NA	CASSYSRGLYEQYF	TGTGCCAGCAGTTACTCAAGGGGGCTTTACGAGCAGTACTTC
TRBV29-1	NA	12	TRBJ2-7	NA	CSVEDKGYEQYF	TGCAGCGTTGAAGATAAGGGCTACGAGCAGTACTTC
TRBV9	NA	15	TRBJ1-6	NA	CASSVGQGSASPLHF	TGTGCCAGCAGCGTAGGGCAGGGAAGTGCTTCACCCCTCCACTTT
TRBV30	TRBD1	14	TRBJ1-1	once	CAWSVTRGSTEAFF	TGTGCCTGGAGTGTTACCAGGGGGAGCACTGAAGCTTTCTTT
TRBV18	TRBD2	16	TRBJ2-7	NA	CASSLSFRKFLAGRWF	TGTGCCAGCTCACTCTCTTTTCGGAAGTTCCTGGCCGGGAGGTGGTTC
TRBV4-3	TRBD2	14	TRBJ2-7	NA	CASSPGLMIYEQYF	TGCGCCAGCAGCCCGGGACTAATGATTTACGAGCAGTACTTC
TRBV4-1	NA	14	TRBJ1-4	NA	CASSQDTTVGKLFF	TGCGCCAGCAGCCAAGACACGACAGTGGGAAAACTGTTTTTT
TRBV4-3	NA	15	TRBJ2-7	NA	CASSQERTSPYEQYF	TGCGCCAGCAGCCAAGAAAGGACGTCCCCGTACGAGCAGTACTTC
TRBV4-3	NA	10	TRBJ2-5	NA	CARPPRGQYF	TGCGCCAGACCGCCGAGAGGCCAGTACTTC
TRBV4-1	NA	16	TRBJ2-3	NA	CASSQQGSQRTDTQYF	TGCGCCAGCAGCCAACAGGGGTCTCAACGCACAGATACGCAGTATTTT
TRBV7-7	TRBD2	20	TRBJ2-3	once	CASSSRPGLAGGPGGDTQYF	TGTGCTAGCAGCTCCAGGCCGGGACTAGCGGGAGGGCCCGGTGGAGATACGCAGTATTTT
TRBV20-1	NA	11	TRBJ2-5	NA	CSAHKGETQYF	TGCAGTGCTCACAAGGGGGAGACCCAGTACTTC
TRBV15	TRBD2	20	TRBJ2-1	NA	CATSLPAGMNPRSSYNEQFF	TGTGCCACCAGCCTCCCAGCGGGGATGAACCCTCGGAGCTCCTACAATGAGCAGTTCTTC
TRBV15	NA	14	TRBJ1-5	NA	CATSLAGGGQPQHF	TGTGCCACCAGCCTCGCGGGGGGCGGTCAGCCCCAGCATTTT
TRBV15	NA	12	TRBJ2-3	NA	CATSRATDTQYF	TGTGCCACCAGCAGAGCGACAGATACGCAGTATTTT
TRBV4-3	NA	14	TRBJ1-2	NA	CASSLFEGRDGYTF	TGCGCCAGCAGCCTGTTTGAAGGGCGAGATGGCTACACCTTC
TRBV6-5	NA	15	TRBJ1-1	NA	CASSYSIGVRAEAFF	TGTGCCAGCAGTTACTCGATAGGGGTAAGGGCTGAAGCTTTCTTT
TRBV6-5	NA	13	TRBJ1-6	NA	CASSGGFNSPLHF	TGTGCCAGCAGTGGGGGCTTTAATTCACCCCTCCACTTT
TRBV19	TRBD2	18	TRBJ2-3	NA	CASSFRLRAGDGTDTQYF	TGTGCCAGTAGTTTCCGTCTCCGGGCGGGGGATGGGACAGATACGCAGTATTTT
TRBV2	NA	14	TRBJ2-2	once	CASREAQGTGELFF	TGTGCCAGCAGGGAGGCCCAGGGGACCGGGGAGCTGTTTTTT
TRBV19	TRBD2	15	TRBJ2-7	NA	CASHQAGGDSYEQYF	TGTGCCAGCCATCAAGCGGGGGGCGACTCCTATGAGCAGTACTTC
TRBV6-5	NA	15	TRBJ2-1	NA	CASSSRVGFGNEQFF	TGTGCCAGCAGTTCCCGTGTGGGGTTCGGCAATGAGCAGTTCTTC
TRBV5-1	TRBD1	14	TRBJ2-7	NA	CASSHGTESYEQYF	TGCGCCAGCAGCCATGGGACAGAGAGCTACGAGCAGTACTTC
TRBV30	TRBD1	14	TRBJ1-4	NA	CAWCPGQINEKLFF	TGTGCCTGGTGTCCGGGACAGATTAATGAAAAACTGTTTTTT
TRBV29-1	TRBD1	11	TRBJ1-4	NA	CSVPGGEKLFF	TGCAGCGTTCCAGGGGGTGAAAAACTGTTTTTT
TRBV27	NA	13	TRBJ2-7	NA	CASSVGSSYEQYF	TGTGCCAGCAGTGTGGGGTCTTCCTACGAGCAGTACTTC
TRBV19	NA	15	TRBJ1-1	NA	CASTPTPRRNTEAFF	TGTGCTAGTACCCCAACCCCCCGGAGAAACACTGAAGCTTTCTTT